A single sample gave rise to the 25 T cell receptor beta chains below, sequenced in a study of blood T cell repertoires in COVID-19. The protocol was immunoSEQ multiplex PCR, while the TCRdb copy is restricted to in-frame clones and leaves out a portion. The table has fewer than 250,000 clones, approximately 84% seen once. Sequenced input: peripheral blood. All receptors come from an older woman with active or convalescent COVID-19.

This clone was observed a handful of times. The rearrangement links TRBV7-9 to TRBJ2-5, with a possible D match to TRBD2 (5 bases). The V gene's germline CDR1 is SEHNR and CDR2 FQNEAQ (reference sequence). Trimming left V 8 bases short and J 5 bases short, with 15 bases between. The CDR3 extends over 13 amino acids. CDR3 sequence (DNA): TGTGCCAGCTCGGGATGGCAGTCGGAGACCCAGTACTTC. As protein: CASSGWQSETQYF.

The V gene is TRBV12-3 or TRBV12-4, the J gene TRBJ1-5; D gene uncertain. The CDR3 has 13 residues. V lost 2 bases to trimming and J lost 4 bases, with 6 bases between them. The CDR3 is CASSLKRNQPQHF. Here the CDR3 DNA reads TGTGCCAGCAGTTTAAAGAGAAATCAGCCCCAGCATTTT.

There are a few counts of this clone. This chain connects TRBV28 to TRBJ2-1; tentative D call: TRBD2 (5 bases). Trimming took 8 bases from V and 15 from J, leaving 20 bases between them. The CDR3 is 12 residues long. Per the germline V gene, CDR1 is MDHEN and CDR2 is SYDVKM. CDR3 loop: CASVSQRGPLFF. DNA of the CDR3: TGTGCCAGCGTTAGTCAGAGAGGGCCCCTGTTCTTC.

The CDR3 protein is CASRGRLAGEYEQYF. The CDR3, as DNA: TGTGCCAGCAGGGGCCGCCTAGCGGGAGAATACGAGCAGTACTTC. This sequence joins TRBV2 and TRBJ2-7; 10 bases are shared with TRBD2. V was clipped by 6 bases and J by 4 bases; unmatched bases: 9. CDR3 length equals 15 residues. The germline V gene encodes CDR1 SNHLY and CDR2 FYNNEI.

The chain joins TRBV18 to TRBJ2-2, with D tentatively TRBD2 (5 bases). The CDR3 has 15 residues. The V and J ends lost 6 bases and 1 base respectively, with 12 bases between them. Germline V gene sequence: CDR1 KGHSH, CDR2 LQKENI. The DNA for the CDR3 is TGTGCCAGCTCTCAAAGCGGCCTGAACACCGGGGAGCTGTTTTTT. It translates to CASSQSGLNTGELFF.

This rearrangement joins TRBV7-5 to TRBJ2-7; whether TRBD2, the table's D call, matches the DNA was not checked. TRBV7-5 is reported as a pseudogene. The CDR3 length is 13 residues. Here the CDR3 reads CVTSPPINYEQYF. The CDR3 coding sequence is TGTGTCACCTCACCCCCTATCAACTACGAGCAGTACTTC.

The rearrangement uses TRBV27 and TRBJ1-2, with D unresolved. Trimming removed 6 bases at V and 9 bases at J, with 17 bases between. Per germline, CDR1 MNHEY and CDR2 SMNVEV (reference sequence). This CDR3 has 13 residues. The CDR3 DNA follows: TGTGCCAGCAGCCCCACGGGCCTAGCCCGCTACACCTTC. Translating gives CASSPTGLARYTF.

J is TRBJ2-7 and V is TRBV6-2 or TRBV6-3; possible D gene TRBD1, 6 bases. V lost 6 bases and J lost 2, with 11 bases in between. The CDR3 consists of 13 residues. CDR1 MNHEY and CDR2 SVGEGT come from the germline V gene. CDR3 sequence reads: CASSTGTPYEQYF. The CDR3 DNA sequence: TGTGCCAGCAGCACCGGGACACCCTACGAGCAGTACTTC.

V usage is TRBV7-9 and J usage is TRBJ1-4; 8 bases are a match to TRBD1. The V segment lost 5 bases and the J segment 7 bases; nucleotides outside the gene matches: 9. Per the germline V gene, CDR1 is SEHNR and CDR2 is FQNEAQ (reference sequence). The CDR3 sequence is 15 residues long. CDR3 bases: TGTGCCAGCAGCACGGACAGGGTAGGGACTGAAAAACTGTTTTTT. Translating gives CASSTDRVGTEKLFF. The full variable domain, in which reference TRBV7-9 and TRBJ1-4 provide the parts outside the CDR3, is DTGVSQNPRHKITKRGQNVTFRCDPISEHNRLYWYRQTLGQGPEFLTYFQNEAQLEKSRLLSDRFSAERPKGSFSTLEIQRTEQGDSAMYLCASSTDRVGTEKLFFGSGTQLSVL.

The chain has TRBV27 and TRBJ2-7; 11 bases map to TRBD2. The CDR3 runs to 16 residues. In germline, CDR1 is MNHEY, CDR2 SMNVEV (reference sequence). J was trimmed by 3 bases and V by 4 bases; bases with no gene match: 8. The CDR3 region has the DNA TGTGCCAGCAGTTCCTGGCCGACTAGCGGGAACTACGAGCAGTACTTC. Translation: CASSSWPTSGNYEQYF.

This clone was picked up one time. This rearrangement joins TRBV27 to TRBJ2-3; D is unclear. In germline, CDR1 is MNHEY, CDR2 SMNVEV (reference sequence). CDR3 length: 13 residues. The ends were cut back, 3 bases at V and 4 bases at J, with 8 bases in the middle. The CDR3 loop is CASSLRLADTQYF. The CDR3 DNA reads TGTGCCAGCAGTTTGCGGTTGGCAGATACGCAGTATTTT.

The gene calls are TRBV30 and TRBJ2-2; tentatively, D is TRBD1 (6 bases). The V gene lost 0 bases and the J gene lost 4 bases, with 9 bases spanning the gap. Germline V gene lookup returns CDR1 GTSNPN and CDR2 SVGIG (reference sequence). The CDR3 runs 14 residues. CDR3 DNA sequence: TGTGCCTGGAGTGTCCCAGGGGCCACCGGGGAGCTGTTTTTT. Translated: CAWSVPGATGELFF.

The chain joins TRBV28 to TRBJ2-7, with TRBD2 matching 7 bases. This CDR3 comprises 15 residues. Germline assignment: CDR1 MDHEN and CDR2 SYDVKM. V lost 6 bases, J lost 3 bases, and 11 bases stayed unmatched. The CDR3 loop is CASSHLTGGYYEQYF. CDR3 coding DNA: TGTGCCAGCAGCCACCTGACGGGAGGCTACTACGAGCAGTACTTC.

This sequence joins TRBV2 and TRBJ2-7; D is ambiguous. V lost 7 bases and J lost 5, with 9 bases in between. Germline CDR1 is SNHLY and CDR2 is FYNNEI. The CDR3 has 11 residues. CDR3 residues: CASTLADEQYF. The CDR3 DNA reads as TGTGCCAGCACTCTGGCGGACGAGCAGTACTTC.

The chain is built from TRBV2 and TRBJ2-7; 8 positions agree with TRBD2. Germline CDR1 reads SNHLY; CDR2 reads FYNNEI. After removal of 7 bases from V and 4 bases from J, the junction contained 12 bases not matched to a gene. The CDR3 contains 15 residues. The CDR3 nucleotides read TGTGCCAGCATAGGCCTAGCGGGTGTTAAGTACGAGCAGTACTTC. Translating it yields CASIGLAGVKYEQYF.

The chain carries TRBV9 and TRBJ2-2; 11 bases map to TRBD2. The V and J ends lost 4 bases and 2 bases, in that order; junction bases with no gene match: 16. Germline V gene data show CDR1 as SGDLS and CDR2 as YYNGEE. The CDR3 spans 20 residues. CDR3 in DNA: TGTGCCAGCAGCCCCAGGGGGGGCTTAGCGGGAGGGACTAACACCGGGGAGCTGTTTTTT. Its translation is CASSPRGGLAGGTNTGELFF.

The chain links TRBV28 to TRBJ1-1; 11 bases map to TRBD1. V trimming: 2 bases; J trimming: 10 bases; junction bases outside the gene matches: 3. The CDR3 is made up of 13 amino acids. CDR1 and CDR2 from the germline V gene are MDHEN and SYDVKM. CDR3 sequence (DNA): TGTGCCAGCAGTTTACAGGACAGGGGGCGAGCTTTCTTT. Residues: CASSLQDRGRAFF.

The chain links TRBV27 to TRBJ1-5; 9 positions match TRBD1. This CDR3 spans 19 amino acids. Per germline, CDR1 MNHEY and CDR2 SMNVEV (reference sequence). V lost 2 bases and J lost 0; bases outside the gene matches: 11. DNA for the CDR3: TGTGCCAGCAGTTTAAGAGGGGGACAGGGAATTTATAGCAATCAGCCCCAGCATTTT. This gives the protein CASSLRGGQGIYSNQPQHF.

J is TRBJ1-4 and V is TRBV11-3; D might be TRBD1 (5 bases). With 4 bases removed from V and 8 bases from J, the gap between germline ends came to 26 bases. The CDR3 consists of 18 residues. Germline lookup yields CDR1 SGHNT and CDR2 YENEEA. CDR3 coding DNA: TGTGCCAGCAGCTCCCGGGGGGAGGGGTTCGAACCGAGAGAAAAACTGTTTTTT. Amino acids: CASSSRGEGFEPREKLFF.

The chain carries TRBV6-2 or TRBV6-3 and TRBJ1-2; 10 bases align to TRBD1. Losses at the gene ends were 6 bases for V and 4 bases for J; bases not matched to a gene: 5. Per the germline V gene, CDR1 is MNHEY and CDR2 is SVGEGT. The CDR3 is made up of 14 amino acids. The CDR3 is CASSRGQGGYGYTF. CDR3 coding DNA: TGTGCCAGCAGCCGTGGACAGGGGGGCTATGGCTACACCTTC.

The chain is built from TRBV30 and TRBJ2-1; TRBD2 aligns across 10 bases. CDR3 length: 11 residues. CDR1 GTSNPN and CDR2 SVGIG come from the germline V gene (reference sequence). The junction had 2 bases not matched to a gene; V was cut back by 8 bases and J by 7 bases. The CDR3, as DNA: TGTGCCCTAGCGGGAGTTAATGAGCAGTTCTTC. It is translated as CALAGVNEQFF.

This chain connects TRBV3-1 (or the pseudogene TRBV3-2) to TRBJ1-3; the D is unclear. Germline-derived CDR1 and CDR2 are LGHDT and YNNKEL (reference sequence). The CDR3 loop spans 16 amino acids. Trimming removed 1 base from V and 0 bases from J, with 10 bases in between. CDR3 coding DNA: TGTGCCAGCAGCCAAGTTACAGTAAGCTCTGGAAACACCATATATTTT. Its translation is CASSQVTVSSGNTIYF.

V is TRBV4-2 and J is TRBJ2-2, with 8 bases matching TRBD2. Per the germline V gene, CDR1 is LGHNA and CDR2 is YNFKEQ. V was pared by 4 bases and J by 5 bases, with 9 bases of the junction left unmatched. The CDR3 runs to 16 residues. CDR3 amino acids: CASSRQPGLETGELFF. The CDR3 coding sequence is TGTGCCAGCAGCCGCCAACCGGGACTAGAGACCGGGGAGCTGTTTTTT.

This clone was counted a few times. The V and J genes are TRBV3-1 (or the pseudogene TRBV3-2) and TRBJ2-1; weak D call: TRBD2 (5 bases). This CDR3 contains 14 residues. Looked up from germline, CDR1 is LGHDT and CDR2 is YNNKEL (reference sequence). The V and J ends lost 1 base and 4 bases respectively, with 8 bases between them. CDR3 region: CASSQAGGYNEQFF. For the CDR3, the DNA is TGTGCCAGCAGCCAAGCCGGCGGGTACAATGAGCAGTTCTTC.

V gene TRBV5-1 combines with J gene TRBJ1-2; D perhaps matches TRBD1 (6 bases). From germline, CDR1 is SGHRS and CDR2 YFSETQ. With 4 bases removed from V and 1 base from J, the gap between germline ends came to 17 bases. The CDR3 consists of 16 residues. The chain's CDR3 is CASSLSAGAGNYGYTF. CDR3 bases: TGCGCCAGCAGCCTGTCGGCGGGGGCCGGTAACTATGGCTACACCTTC.